Reported below is one T cell receptor (beta chain). The data originate from a study of blood T cell repertoires in COVID-19. Turning to the study itself: Researchers got acute and convalescent COVID-19 samples from the United States, Italy and Spain. PBMCs, B-cell-depleted T cells, or T cells provided the cDNA or gDNA that made up the material.

Germline assignment: CDR1 SGHAT and CDR2 FQNNGV. The CDR3 has 14 amino acids. V shed 0 bases and J shed 5 bases, with 7 bases lying between them. In the source study's methods: Amplification of reference gene primers was used by the study to estimate nucleated cell counts. Libraries were prepared by immunoSEQ multiplex PCR; TCRdb keeps only in-frame clonotypes and omits some of them. The D gene and trimming were derived from the DNA, and the V and J assignments and clone size from that table. The sample records approximately 150,000 clones, 84% being singletons. J is TRBJ2-2 and V is TRBV11-2, with D perhaps matching TRBD1 (5 bases). This sequence was found in a woman of 80 years or more with acute or convalescent COVID-19. Sequencing was done on a sample of peripheral blood. CDR3 in DNA: TGTGCCAGCAGCTTAGACAGGGTTACCGGGGAGCTGTTTTTT. Translating gives CASSLDRVTGELFF.